This TCR beta chain appears in the sequencing data of a study of T cell responses to AZD1222 COVID-19 vaccine. The V gene end was trimmed by 3 bases and the J gene end by 10 bases; junction bases not matched to a gene: 9. This CDR3 is built from 15 residues. Germline CDR1 is KGHSH and CDR2 is LQKENI. Only in-frame clones appear in the TCRdb table, and some are missing; sequencing was by immunoSEQ multiplex PCR. The sample has 70,000 or so clones; more than 70% are singletons. On this clone itself: Antigen specificity is unknown.

Findings and caveats of the study: Within unmutated variant regions lay the reported targets of nearly half of spike-specific TCRs. Breadth and depth of Spike-specific TCRs rose after two AZD1222 doses.

This specimen was peripheral blood, taken on day 0 of AZD1222 vaccination. The clonotype was recovered from an adult in good health. V and J are TRBV18 and TRBJ2-1; 10 positions match TRBD1. The CDR3 nucleotides read TGTGCCAGCTCACCGATGGGACAGGGGAAGCTAGAGCAGTTCTTC. Translation: CASSPMGQGKLEQFF.